Here is one TCR beta chain with its context. Its target is not known. A read error is likely, as this CDR3 ends without the conserved phenylalanine or tryptophan. This CDR3 is built from 16 residues. The germline gives CDR1 MNHEY, CDR2 SVGAGI. The data were taken from a study of tumor and adjacent non-tumor tissue in lung cancer. Study as a whole: Some 4.2 million productive TCRbeta reads were obtained per sample on average.

RNA was extracted from bulk tissue without any cell sorting. Overall study findings and caveats: Shorter survival was associated with higher TCR diversity in tumors.

TCRbeta libraries were built with three rounds of nested PCR, modified from ARM-PCR. TCRdb redid the calling of the multiplex PCR reads with MiXCR, one entry per CDR3 protein. Among more than 120,000 distinct CDR3 sequences, around two thirds were seen once, and the ten largest hold about 20%. The chain employs TRBV6-5 and TRBJ2-7; TRBD2 aligns across 10 bases. This clonotype was obtained from a man aged 60 to 75 with small cell lung cancer. Sequencing was performed on lung tumor tissue. The CDR3 nucleotides are TGTGCCAGCGGTTACTCGAGGACTAGCGGCAAGTACGAGCAGTACTTA. This translates into CASGYSRTSGKYEQYL.